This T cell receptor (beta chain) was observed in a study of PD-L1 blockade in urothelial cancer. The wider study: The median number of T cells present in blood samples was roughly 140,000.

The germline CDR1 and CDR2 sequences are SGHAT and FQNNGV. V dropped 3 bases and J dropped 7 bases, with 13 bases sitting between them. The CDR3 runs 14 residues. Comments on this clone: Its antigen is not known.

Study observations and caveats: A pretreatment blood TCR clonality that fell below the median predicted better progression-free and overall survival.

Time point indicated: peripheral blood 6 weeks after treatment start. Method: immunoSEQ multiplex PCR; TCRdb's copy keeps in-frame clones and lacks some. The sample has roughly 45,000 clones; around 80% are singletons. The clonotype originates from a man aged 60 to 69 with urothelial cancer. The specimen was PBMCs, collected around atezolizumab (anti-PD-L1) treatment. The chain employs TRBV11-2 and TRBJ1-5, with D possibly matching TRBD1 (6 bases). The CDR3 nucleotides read TGTGCCAGCAGCTTGGAGCCCACAGGGCAGCCCCAGCATTTT. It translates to CASSLEPTGQPQHF. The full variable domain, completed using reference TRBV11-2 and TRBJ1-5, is EAGVAQSPRYKIIEKRQSVAFWCNPISGHATLYWYQQILGQGPKLLIQFQNNGVVDDSQLPKDRFSAERLKGVDSTLKIQPAKLEDSAVYLCASSLEPTGQPQHFGDGTRLSIL.